This TCR beta chain emerged from a study of blood T cell repertoires in COVID-19. At the level of the study: Italy, Spain and the United States were the sources of the convalescent and acute COVID-19 samples. T cells, B-cell-depleted T cells, or PBMCs provided the cDNA or gDNA that served as material.

CDR1 and CDR2 (germline): MNHEY, SVGEGT. Trimming took 6 bases from V and 1 from J; bases not matched to a gene: 9. The CDR3 covers 17 residues. Only a few counts were recorded for this clone. As handled by the study authors: Amplification from reference gene primers served as the basis for estimated nucleated cell counts. Assay used: immunoSEQ multiplex PCR; TCRdb lists only in-frame clones, some missing. The V and J calls and clone size were taken over from that table, and D and trimming were inferred from the DNA. The profile shows approximately 29,000 clones, about 88% of them singletons. The sequencing sample was made of peripheral blood. V gene TRBV6-2 or TRBV6-3 combines with J gene TRBJ2-1; 10 bases align to TRBD2. The clonotype originates from a man aged 70 or older with active COVID-19. CDR3: CASSSSGRAWSYNEQFF. As DNA, the CDR3 is TGTGCCAGCAGCTCGAGCGGGAGGGCCTGGTCCTACAATGAGCAGTTCTTC.